The clone carrying this T cell receptor (beta chain) was counted between two and nine times. The data were obtained in a study of beta chain features in type 1 diabetes. The CDR3 is 16 amino acids. Reverse transcribing all isolated RNA meant expressed TCRB transcripts were sequenced. Clones were read by immunoSEQ multiplex PCR, and TCRdb kept only the in-frame ones, dropping some. The table includes 680,000 or so clones, less than 20% detected once. The source is a man aged 18 to 30 in good health. This sequence joins TRBV21-1 and TRBJ2-5; the table gives TRBD2 as D, unverified against the DNA. TRBV21-1 is designated a pseudogene. Sample: naive CD4+ T cells from blood. The CDR3 reads CASSKVLRENQETQYF. In nucleotides, the CDR3 is TGTGCCAGCAGCAAAGTATTGCGGGAGAACCAAGAGACCCAGTACTTC.